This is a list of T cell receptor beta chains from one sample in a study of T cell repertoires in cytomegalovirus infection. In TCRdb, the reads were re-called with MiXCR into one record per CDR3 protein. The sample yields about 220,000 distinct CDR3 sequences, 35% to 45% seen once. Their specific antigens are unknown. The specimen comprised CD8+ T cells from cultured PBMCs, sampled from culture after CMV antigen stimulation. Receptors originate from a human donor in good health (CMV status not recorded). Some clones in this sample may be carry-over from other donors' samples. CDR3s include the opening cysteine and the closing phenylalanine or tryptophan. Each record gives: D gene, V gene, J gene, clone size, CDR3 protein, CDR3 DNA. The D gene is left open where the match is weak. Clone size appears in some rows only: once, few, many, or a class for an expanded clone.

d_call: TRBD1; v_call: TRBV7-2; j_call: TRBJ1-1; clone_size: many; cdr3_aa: CASSAGGQANTEAFF; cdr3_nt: TGTGCCAGCAGCGCCGGGGGACAGGCGAACACTGAAGCTTTCTTT
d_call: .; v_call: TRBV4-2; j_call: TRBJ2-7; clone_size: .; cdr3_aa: CASSQDGSNYEQYF; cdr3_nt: TGTGCCAGCAGCCAAGACGGGAGTAATTACGAGCAGTACTTC
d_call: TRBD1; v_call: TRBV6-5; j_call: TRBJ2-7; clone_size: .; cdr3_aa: CATRYRGPSYEQYF; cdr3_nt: TGTGCCACCCGCTACAGGGGTCCGTCCTACGAGCAGTACTTC
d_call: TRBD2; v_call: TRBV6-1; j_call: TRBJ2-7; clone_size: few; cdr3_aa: CASSPLWLAGSHEQYF; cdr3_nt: TGTGCCAGCAGTCCCCTATGGCTAGCGGGATCCCACGAGCAGTACTTC
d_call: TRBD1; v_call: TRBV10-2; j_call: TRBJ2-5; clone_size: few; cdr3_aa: CASTRDRGRAKTQYF; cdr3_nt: TGCGCCAGCACTCGGGACAGGGGGCGCGCGAAGACCCAGTACTTC
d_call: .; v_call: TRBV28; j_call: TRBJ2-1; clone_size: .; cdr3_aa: CASTPPAEEGLDYNEQFF; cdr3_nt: TGTGCCAGCACCCCGCCCGCGGAGGAGGGCCTAGACTACAATGAGCAGTTCTTC
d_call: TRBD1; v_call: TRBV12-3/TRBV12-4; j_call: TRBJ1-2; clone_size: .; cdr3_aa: CASSFQGATYYGYTF; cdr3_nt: TGTGCCAGCAGTTTTCAGGGGGCCACTTACTATGGCTACACCTTC
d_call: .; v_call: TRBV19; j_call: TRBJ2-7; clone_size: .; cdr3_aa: CASRPKSGALSYEQYF; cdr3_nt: TGTGCCAGTAGGCCTAAAAGCGGAGCCCTTTCCTACGAGCAGTACTTC
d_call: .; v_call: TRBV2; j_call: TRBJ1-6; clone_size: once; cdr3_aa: CASSSSGLPNSPLHF; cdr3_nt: .
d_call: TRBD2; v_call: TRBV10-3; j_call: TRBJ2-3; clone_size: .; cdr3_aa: CAIRASGTRGTDTQYF; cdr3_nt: TGTGCCATCAGGGCTAGCGGGACCCGGGGCACAGATACGCAGTATTTT
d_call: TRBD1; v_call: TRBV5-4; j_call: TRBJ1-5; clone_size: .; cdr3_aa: CASSCAMDRGFQVCPRNQPQHF; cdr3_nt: TGTGCCAGCAGCTGCGCTATGGACAGGGGCTTCCAAGTCTGTCCCAGGAATCAGCCCCAGCATTTT
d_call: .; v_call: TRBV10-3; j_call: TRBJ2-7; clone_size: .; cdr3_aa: CAISALDPRSYEQYF; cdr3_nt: TGTGCCATCAGTGCCTTAGACCCCCGCTCCTACGAGCAGTACTTC